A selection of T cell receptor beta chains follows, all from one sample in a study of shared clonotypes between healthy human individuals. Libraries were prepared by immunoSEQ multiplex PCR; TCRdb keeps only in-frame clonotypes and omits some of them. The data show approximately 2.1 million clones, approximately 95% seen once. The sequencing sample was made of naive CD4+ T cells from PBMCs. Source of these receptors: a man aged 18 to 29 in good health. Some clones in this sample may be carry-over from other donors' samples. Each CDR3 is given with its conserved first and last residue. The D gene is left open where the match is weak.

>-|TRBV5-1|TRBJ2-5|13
TGCGCCAGCAGCTTTGGCGGGGACGAGACCCAGTACTTC
CASSFGGDETQYF
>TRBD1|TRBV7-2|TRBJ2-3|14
TGTGCCAGCAGCTTGGACAGGGGGCGCGATACGCAGTATTTT
CASSLDRGRDTQYF
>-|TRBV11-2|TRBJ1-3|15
TGTGCCAGCAGCTTAGTAAGGAGCTCTGGAAACACCATATATTTT
CASSLVRSSGNTIYF
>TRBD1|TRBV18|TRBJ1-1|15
TGTGCCAGCTCACCAGAGACAGGGTTGAGCACTGAAGCTTTCTTT
CASSPETGLSTEAFF
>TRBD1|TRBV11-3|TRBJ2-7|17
TGTGCCAGCAGCTTAACCGGGCCTGGACAGGGAAACTACGAGCAGTACTTC
CASSLTGPGQGNYEQYF
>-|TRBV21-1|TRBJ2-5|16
TGTGCCAGCAGCAAAGGGCCCCAGGGCCTACGGGAGACCCAGTACTTC
CASSKGPQGLRETQYF
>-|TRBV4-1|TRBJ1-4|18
TGCGCCAGCAGCCAAGCCCCCGGGACACTTACAACTAATGAAAAACTGTTTTTT
CASSQAPGTLTTNEKLFF
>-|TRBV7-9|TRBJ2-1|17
TGTGCCAGCAGCTTAGGACCTACACGGATCTTGTACCATGAGCAGTTCTTC
CASSLGPTRILYHEQFF
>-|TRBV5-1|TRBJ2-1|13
TGCGCCAGCAGCTTGGAAACTAGGGATAAACGGTTCTTC
CASSLETRDKRFF
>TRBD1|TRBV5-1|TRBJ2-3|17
TGCGCCAGCAGCGCCTCAAGACAGGGGGAACGGACAGATACGCAGTATTTT
CASSASRQGERTDTQYF
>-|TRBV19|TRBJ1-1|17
TGTGCCAGTAGTATGAGCTGGGGTCAAGCGATGAACACTGAAGCTTTCTTT
CASSMSWGQAMNTEAFF